The rows below give T cell receptor beta chains drawn from one sample of a study of blood T cell repertoires in COVID-19. The repertoire was sequenced with immunoSEQ multiplex PCR; TCRdb's copy has only in-frame clones and lacks some. Of just under 350,000 clones in the sample, approximately 90% were seen once. Sequencing was carried out using peripheral blood. The receptor source for this set is a young woman who had recovered from COVID-19. CDR3s include the opening cysteine and the closing phenylalanine or tryptophan. A D gene is named only where the DNA matches it firmly. Part of the rows lack a size; the others show once, few, many or a class for expanded clones.

v_call	cdr3_length	clone_size	j_call	d_call	cdr3_nt	cdr3_aa
TRBV7-2	15	-	TRBJ1-3	-	TGTGCCAGCAGCTTATGGGCATCCTCTGGAAACACCATATATTTT	CASSLWASSGNTIYF
TRBV6-5	14	-	TRBJ1-5	-	TGTGCCAGCATTCAGACAGGTGGGAGCCAGCCCCAGCATTTT	CASIQTGGSQPQHF
TRBV5-6	15	-	TRBJ2-3	TRBD2	TGTGCCAGCAGCCCAGGGACTAGCGGGAGTTATACGCAGTATTTT	CASSPGTSGSYTQYF
TRBV18	16	-	TRBJ1-5	TRBD1	TGTGCCAGCTCACCTGGACAGGGGGCTCAGGAACAGCCCCAGCATTTT	CASSPGQGAQEQPQHF
TRBV18	16	-	TRBJ2-5	-	TGTGCCAGCTCCCTCGAGGACAGATCATACCAAGAGACCCAGTACTTC	CASSLEDRSYQETQYF
TRBV9	16	-	TRBJ2-3	-	TGTGCCAGCAGCGTAGGTAGTTTAGCGAACACAGATACGCAGTATTTT	CASSVGSLANTDTQYF
TRBV29-1	13	-	TRBJ2-5	TRBD1	TGCAGCCTTGGGGACAGCTACCAAGAGACCCAGTACTTC	CSLGDSYQETQYF
TRBV4-3	19	-	TRBJ2-1	-	TGCGCCAGCAGCCAAGAAATGGGAGGTCTACGAGGTATGCACAATGAGCAGTTCTTC	CASSQEMGGLRGMHNEQFF
TRBV9	14	few	TRBJ2-5	-	TGTGCCAGCACCCACGGGGTCAGCCAAGAGACCCAGTACTTC	CASTHGVSQETQYF
TRBV5-1	15	-	TRBJ2-1	-	TGCGCCAGCAGCTTGTTGGGGGGCTCCTACAATGAGCAGTTCTTC	CASSLLGGSYNEQFF
TRBV5-5	16	-	TRBJ1-2	-	TGTGCCAGCAGCTTGACCAGGGGAACAGGGCCCTATGGCTACACCTTC	CASSLTRGTGPYGYTF
TRBV7-9	16	-	TRBJ1-1	TRBD1	TGTGCCAGCAGTCAAAACAGGGACAGGGGGTGGACTGAAGCTTTCTTT	CASSQNRDRGWTEAFF
TRBV9	14	-	TRBJ2-3	-	TGTGCCAGCAGCGTAGCTCCGGTCACAGATACGCAGTATTTT	CASSVAPVTDTQYF
TRBV5-1	17	-	TRBJ2-2	TRBD2	TGCGCCAGCAGCTCCTTAGCGGGAACCGCGAACACCGGGGAGCTGTTTTTT	CASSSLAGTANTGELFF
TRBV10-3	13	-	TRBJ2-3	-	TGTGCCATCAGTGATAATAGCCCAGATACGCAGTATTTT	CAISDNSPDTQYF
TRBV7-9	14	-	TRBJ1-3	TRBD1	TGTGCCAGCTGGAGATTAGACAGGGCTAACACCATATATTTT	CASWRLDRANTIYF
TRBV12-3/TRBV12-4	11	few	TRBJ2-3	-	TGTGCCAGCAGTTTACGGGATACGCAGTATTTT	CASSLRDTQYF
TRBV7-9	14	-	TRBJ1-2	-	TGTGCCAGCAGCTTAGATCCAGGGCGATATGGCTACACCTTC	CASSLDPGRYGYTF
TRBV5-1	16	-	TRBJ2-1	TRBD2	TGCGCCAGCAGCTTGGCGCCACTAGCGGGAGCGGATGAGCAGTTCTTC	CASSLAPLAGADEQFF
TRBV7-6	16	-	TRBJ1-3	TRBD1	TGTGCCAGCAGCCTTGGGACAGCCCTCTCTGGAAACACCATATATTTT	CASSLGTALSGNTIYF
TRBV9	14	-	TRBJ2-5	-	TGTGCCAGCAGCGTAGAAGAGCGCTCGTGGACCCAGTACTTC	CASSVEERSWTQYF
TRBV21-1	15	-	TRBJ2-1	-	TGTGCCAGCAGCAACACAGGGCACTCCTACAATGAGCAGTTCTTC	CASSNTGHSYNEQFF
TRBV21-1	17	-	TRBJ1-2	-	TGTGCCAGCAGCAGACCGGATGACAGAATCTATAACTATGGCTACACCTTC	CASSRPDDRIYNYGYTF